This record covers a single T cell receptor (beta chain). Method: immunoSEQ multiplex PCR; TCRdb's copy keeps in-frame clones and lacks some. The sample includes more than 85,000 clones, roughly 91% of them seen just once. The data belong to a study of blood T cell repertoires in COVID-19. The CDR3 totals 14 residues. Germline-derived CDR1 and CDR2 are SGHRS and YFSETQ. V dropped 0 bases and J dropped 4 bases, with 10 bases sitting between them. The sequenced sample was peripheral blood. The rearrangement links TRBV5-1 to TRBJ1-2; perhaps TRBD1 as D (5 bases). This receptor was obtained from a woman between 45 and 60 years old with acute or convalescent COVID-19. CDR3 residues: CASSLADSLYGYTF. The CDR3 DNA is TGCGCCAGCAGCTTGGCCGACAGTCTCTATGGCTACACCTTC.